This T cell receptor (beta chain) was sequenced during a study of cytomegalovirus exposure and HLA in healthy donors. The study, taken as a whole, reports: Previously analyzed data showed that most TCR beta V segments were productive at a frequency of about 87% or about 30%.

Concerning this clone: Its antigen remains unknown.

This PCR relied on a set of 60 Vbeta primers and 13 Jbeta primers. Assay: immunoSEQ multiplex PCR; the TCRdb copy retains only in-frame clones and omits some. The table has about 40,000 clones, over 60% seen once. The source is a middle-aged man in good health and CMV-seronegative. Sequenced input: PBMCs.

The CDR3 region is CASSLELAGASNTGELFF. For the CDR3, the DNA is TGTGCCAGCAGCCTGGAACTAGCGGGGGCCTCGAACACCGGGGAGCTGTTTTTT. The chain joins TRBV5-4 to TRBJ2-2; 11 bases line up with TRBD2. The CDR3 is made up of 18 amino acids. Germline V gene lookup returns CDR1 SGHNT and CDR2 YYREEE (reference sequence). After removal of 4 bases from V and 0 bases from J, the junction contained 8 bases not matched to a gene.